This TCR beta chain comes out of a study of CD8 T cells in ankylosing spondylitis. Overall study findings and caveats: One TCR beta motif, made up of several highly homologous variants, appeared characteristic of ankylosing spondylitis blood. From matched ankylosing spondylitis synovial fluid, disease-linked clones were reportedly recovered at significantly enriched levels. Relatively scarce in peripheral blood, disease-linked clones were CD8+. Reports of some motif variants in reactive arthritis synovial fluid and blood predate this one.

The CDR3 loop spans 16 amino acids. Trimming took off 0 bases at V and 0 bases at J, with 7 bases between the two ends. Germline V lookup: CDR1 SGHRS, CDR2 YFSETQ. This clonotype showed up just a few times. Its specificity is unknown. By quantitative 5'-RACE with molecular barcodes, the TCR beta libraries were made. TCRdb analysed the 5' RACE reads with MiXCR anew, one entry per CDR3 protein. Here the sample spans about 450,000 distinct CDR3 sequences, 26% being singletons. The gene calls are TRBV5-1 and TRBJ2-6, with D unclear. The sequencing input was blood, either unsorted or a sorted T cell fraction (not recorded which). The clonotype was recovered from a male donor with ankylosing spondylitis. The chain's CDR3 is CASSLAGSSGANVLTF. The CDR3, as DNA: TGCGCCAGCAGCTTGGCCGGAAGCTCTGGGGCCAACGTCCTGACTTTC.